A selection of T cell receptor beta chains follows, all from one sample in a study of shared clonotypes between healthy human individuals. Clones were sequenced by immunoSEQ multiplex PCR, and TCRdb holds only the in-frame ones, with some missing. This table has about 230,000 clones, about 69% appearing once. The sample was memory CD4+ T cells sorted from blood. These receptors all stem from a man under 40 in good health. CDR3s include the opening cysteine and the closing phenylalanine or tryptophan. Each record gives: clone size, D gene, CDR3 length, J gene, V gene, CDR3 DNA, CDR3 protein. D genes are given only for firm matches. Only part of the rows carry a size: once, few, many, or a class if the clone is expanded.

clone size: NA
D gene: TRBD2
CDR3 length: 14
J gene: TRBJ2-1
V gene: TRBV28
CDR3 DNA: TGTGCCAGCAGTTACGGCGGGAGTGCCAATGAGCAGTTCTTC
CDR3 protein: CASSYGGSANEQFF

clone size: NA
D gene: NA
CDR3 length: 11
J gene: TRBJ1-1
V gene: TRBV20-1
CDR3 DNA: TGCAGTGCTACTGGAGGGACTGAAGCTTTCTTT
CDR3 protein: CSATGGTEAFF

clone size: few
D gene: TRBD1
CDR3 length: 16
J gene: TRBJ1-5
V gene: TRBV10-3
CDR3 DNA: TGTGCCATCGGTAAGAGGGACAGGGGGCTTGGTCAGCCCCAGCATTTT
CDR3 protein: CAIGKRDRGLGQPQHF

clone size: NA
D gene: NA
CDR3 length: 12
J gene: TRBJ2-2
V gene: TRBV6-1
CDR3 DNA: TGTGCCAGCACCTTTAACACCGGGGAGCTGTTTTTT
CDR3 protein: CASTFNTGELFF

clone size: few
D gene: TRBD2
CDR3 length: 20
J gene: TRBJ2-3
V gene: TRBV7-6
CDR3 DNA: TGTGCCAGCAGCCCCTGGGGGACTAGCGGGAGTGGCCCTGGCACAGATACGCAGTATTTT
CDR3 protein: CASSPWGTSGSGPGTDTQYF

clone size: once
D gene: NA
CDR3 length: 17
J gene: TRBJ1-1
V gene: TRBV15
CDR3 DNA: TGTGCCACCAGCAGAATCCAGGGAATCGGGGGGAACACTGAAGCTTTCTTT
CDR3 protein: CATSRIQGIGGNTEAFF

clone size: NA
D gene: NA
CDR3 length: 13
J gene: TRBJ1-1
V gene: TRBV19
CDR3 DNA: TGTGCCAGTAGTACAACAGCGAACACTGAAGCTTTCTTT
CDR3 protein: CASSTTANTEAFF

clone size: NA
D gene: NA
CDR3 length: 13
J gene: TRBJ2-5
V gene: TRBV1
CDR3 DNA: TGCACCAGCAGCCACGCCGGGGGAGAGACCCAGTACTTC
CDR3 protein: CTSSHAGGETQYF

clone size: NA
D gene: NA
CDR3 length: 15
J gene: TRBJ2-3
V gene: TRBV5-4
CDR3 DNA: TGTGCCAGCAGCCGAGAGTTGTCTAGCACAGATACGCAGTATTTT
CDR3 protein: CASSRELSSTDTQYF

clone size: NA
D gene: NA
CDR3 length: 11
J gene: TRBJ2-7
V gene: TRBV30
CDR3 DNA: TGTGCCTGGAGTTGGGACGGCGAGCAGTACTTC
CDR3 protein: CAWSWDGEQYF

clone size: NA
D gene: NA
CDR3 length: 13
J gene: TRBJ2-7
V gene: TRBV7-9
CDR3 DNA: TGTGCCAGCAGCTTAGTTGTGGAGTCCGAGCAGTACTTC
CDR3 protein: CASSLVVESEQYF